This TCR beta chain was profiled in a study of T-cell memory formation after mild COVID-19. Whole-study context: Clustering of TCRs was largely donor specific. Study outcomes and limitations: Among CD4+ contracting clones, most were CM and EM, and CD8+ ones EMRA. Pre-infection memory contained some responding clones, which suggested that cross-reactive memory had joined.

The 5'RACE method, run with constant-segment primers, produced TCR alpha and TCR beta cDNA libraries (carrying sample barcodes and UMIs). TCRdb redid the calling of the 5' RACE reads with MiXCR, one entry per CDR3 protein. This sample carries approximately 100,000 distinct CDR3 sequences, roughly 25% of them seen once, and the ten largest clones take approximately 45%. V was trimmed by 0 bases and J by 1 base, leaving 9 bases between them. Germline CDR1 and CDR2: MNHEY and SVGAGI. The CDR3 runs 15 residues. Remarks on this clonotype: What it binds is not known.

Sequenced sample: PBMCs or a T cell subset sorted from them (not recorded which). The chain couples TRBV6-5 to TRBJ2-5; D possibly corresponds to TRBD2 (6 bases). The source is a man between 18 and 35 years old who had mild COVID-19 (a few samples of this study predate the infection). Cell type and time point are not known. CDR3 DNA sequence: TGTGCCAGCAGTTACTCCAATAGCGGCCAAGAGACCCAGTACTTC. The encoded protein is CASSYSNSGQETQYF.